The clone carrying this TCR beta chain was seen only once. As yet, its antigen is unknown. This CDR3 contains 13 residues. V was cut by 6 bases and J by 5 bases, with 13 bases left in between. The germline V gene encodes CDR1 SNHLY and CDR2 FYNNEI. Primers included in the PCR were 60 Vbeta and 13 Jbeta primers. Some clones are missing from TCRdb's copy, which holds only in-frame ones; the method was immunoSEQ multiplex PCR. The table shows some 160,000 clones, with roughly 80% occurring only once. The sample comes from a study of cytomegalovirus exposure and HLA in healthy donors. Whole-study results and caveats: The study dropped some indistinguishable V segments, TRBV6-2 and TRBV6-3 among them. Usually a TCR sequence was rare, but some public TCRs were found in many donors.

This chain links TRBV2 with TRBJ2-5, with D perhaps TRBD1 (5 bases). This receptor was identified in a middle-aged man in good health and CMV-seropositive. Material for sequencing was PBMCs. CDR3: CASRAGIMETQYF. CDR3 nucleotide sequence: TGTGCCAGCAGGGCAGGGATCATGGAGACCCAGTACTTC.